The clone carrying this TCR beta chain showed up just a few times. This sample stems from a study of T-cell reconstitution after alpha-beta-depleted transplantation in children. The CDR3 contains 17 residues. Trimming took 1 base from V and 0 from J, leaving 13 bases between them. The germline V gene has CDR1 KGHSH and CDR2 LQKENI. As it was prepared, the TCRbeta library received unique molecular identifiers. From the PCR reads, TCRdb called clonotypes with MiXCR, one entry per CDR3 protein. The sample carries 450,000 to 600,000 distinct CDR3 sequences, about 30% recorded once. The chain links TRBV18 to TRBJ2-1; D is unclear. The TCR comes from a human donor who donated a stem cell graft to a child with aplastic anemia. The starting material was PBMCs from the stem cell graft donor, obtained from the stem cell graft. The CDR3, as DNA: TGTGCCAGCTCACCACAATCGCGCCCGAGCTCCTACAATGAGCAGTTCTTC. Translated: CASSPQSRPSSYNEQFF. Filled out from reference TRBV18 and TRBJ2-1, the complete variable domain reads NAGVMQNPRHLVRRRGQEARLRCSPMKGHSHVYWYRQLPEEGLKFMVYLQKENIIDESGMPKERFSAEFPKEGPSILRIQQVVRGDSAAYFCASSPQSRPSSYNEQFFGPGTRLTVL.